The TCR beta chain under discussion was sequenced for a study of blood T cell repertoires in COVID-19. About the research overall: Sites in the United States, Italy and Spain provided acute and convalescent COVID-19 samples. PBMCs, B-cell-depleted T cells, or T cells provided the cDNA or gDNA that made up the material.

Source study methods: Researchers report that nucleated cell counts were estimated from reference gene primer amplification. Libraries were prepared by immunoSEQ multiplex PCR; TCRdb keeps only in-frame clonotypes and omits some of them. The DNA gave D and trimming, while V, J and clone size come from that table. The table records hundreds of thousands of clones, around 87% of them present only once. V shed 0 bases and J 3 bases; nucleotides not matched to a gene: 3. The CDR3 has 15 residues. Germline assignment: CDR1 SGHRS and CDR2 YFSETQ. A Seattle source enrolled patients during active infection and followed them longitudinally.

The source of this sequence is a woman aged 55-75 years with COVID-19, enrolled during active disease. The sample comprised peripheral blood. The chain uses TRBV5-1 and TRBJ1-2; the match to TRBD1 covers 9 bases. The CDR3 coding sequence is TGCGCCAGCAGCTTGGGGACAGGGGCCTACTATGGCTACACCTTC. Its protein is CASSLGTGAYYGYTF.